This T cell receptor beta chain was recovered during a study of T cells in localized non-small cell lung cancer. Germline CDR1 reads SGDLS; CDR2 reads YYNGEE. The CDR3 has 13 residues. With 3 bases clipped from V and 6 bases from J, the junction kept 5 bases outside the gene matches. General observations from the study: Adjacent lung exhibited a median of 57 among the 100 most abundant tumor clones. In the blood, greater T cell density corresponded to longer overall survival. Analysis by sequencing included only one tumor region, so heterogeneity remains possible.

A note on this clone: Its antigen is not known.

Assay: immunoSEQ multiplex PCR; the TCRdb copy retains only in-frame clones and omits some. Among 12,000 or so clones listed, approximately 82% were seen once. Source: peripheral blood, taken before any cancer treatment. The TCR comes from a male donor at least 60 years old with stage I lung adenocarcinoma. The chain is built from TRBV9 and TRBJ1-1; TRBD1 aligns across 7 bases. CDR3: CASSATGRAEAFF. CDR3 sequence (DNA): TGTGCCAGCAGCGCGACAGGGAGGGCTGAAGCTTTCTTT.